The T cell receptor beta chain described here comes from a study of CD8 T cells in ankylosing spondylitis. Overall study results and limits: Matched ankylosing spondylitis synovial fluid reportedly contained a significantly enriched population of disease-linked clones. The study identified a TCR beta motif of seven or eight highly homologous variants that appeared characteristic of ankylosing spondylitis blood.

V was pared by 2 bases and J by 6 bases, with 13 bases between. Germline lookup yields CDR1 SGHAT and CDR2 FQNNGV. The CDR3 loop spans 14 amino acids. In making TCR beta libraries, quantitative 5'-RACE with molecular barcodes was used. In TCRdb, the 5' RACE reads were re-called with MiXCR into one record per CDR3 protein. This table holds around 300,000 distinct CDR3 sequences, less than 25% found once. Notes on this clonotype: The antigen is unknown.

Sample: blood, either unsorted or a sorted T cell fraction (not recorded which). The receptor was isolated from a female donor with ankylosing spondylitis or in good health (not recorded which). J is TRBJ2-5 and V is TRBV11-2; D gene ambiguous. The CDR3 nucleotides are TGTGCCAGCAGCTTACCCCCAAACGGAAAGACCCAGTACTTC. Its translation: CASSLPPNGKTQYF.